A selection of T cell receptor beta chains follows, all from one sample in a study of T cells after yellow fever vaccination. One entry per CDR3 protein, called by TCRdb with MiXCR from the 5' RACE reads. The sample shows about 110,000 distinct CDR3 sequences, roughly 8.9% of them seen only once. Sequenced material: CD8+ T cells sorted from PBMCs, taken 45 days after the yellow fever booster vaccination. These receptors were taken from a young man who received the YFV17D yellow fever vaccine. Each CDR3 is given with its conserved first and last residue. The D gene is left open where the match is weak. Clone size, where shown, is once, few, many, or a class for clones that have expanded.

>TRBD2|TRBV12-3/TRBV12-4|TRBJ2-2|many
CASRPLAVSTGELFF
TGTGCCAGCAGACCGCTAGCGGTCTCCACCGGGGAGCTGTTTTTT
>TRBD2|TRBV10-3|TRBJ2-2|many
CAIMSSGRDYNTGELFF
TGTGCCATCATGAGTAGCGGGAGAGACTATAACACCGGGGAGCTGTTTTTT
>.|TRBV7-9|TRBJ2-7|many
CASGEYEQYF
TGCGCCAGCGGAGAATACGAGCAGTACTTC
>.|TRBV5-1|TRBJ2-3|many
CASSYQEGLPTLTDTQYF
TGCGCCAGCAGCTACCAAGAAGGACTGCCCACCCTTACCGATACGCAGTATTTT
>TRBD2|TRBV28|TRBJ2-3|few
CASSSEREGLPDTQYF
TGTGCCAGCAGTTCAGAGCGGGAGGGCCTCCCAGATACGCAGTATTTT
>.|TRBV29-1|TRBJ2-7|many
CSVEEMGAEQYF
TGCAGCGTTGAAGAGATGGGTGCCGAGCAGTACTTC
>TRBD2|TRBV7-2|TRBJ2-5|many
CASSPGLAGVETQYF
TGTGCCAGCAGCCCGGGACTAGCGGGAGTTGAGACCCAGTACTTC
>.|TRBV29-1|TRBJ2-2|many
CSVEEATGELFF
TGCAGCGTTGAAGAGGCCACCGGGGAGCTGTTTTTT
>TRBD2|TRBV3-1|TRBJ2-3|.
CASSQESSGKGTQYF
TGTGCCAGCAGCCAAGAGTCCAGCGGGAAGGGTACGCAGTATTTT
>TRBD2|TRBV10-3|TRBJ2-7|many
CAIGGLSNYEQYF
TGTGCCATCGGGGGACTATCGAACTACGAGCAGTACTTC
>.|TRBV4-2|TRBJ1-1|.
CASSQDGTEAFF
TGTGCCAGCAGCCAAGATGGGACGGAAGCTTTCTTT
>.|TRBV28|TRBJ2-5|many
CASSLAGSRETQYF
TGTGCCAGCAGTTTGGCGGGCTCTCGAGAGACCCAGTACTTC
>.|TRBV4-3|TRBJ2-3|few
CASSQDRSVSTDTQYF
TGCGCCAGCAGCCAAGATCGCAGCGTCAGCACAGATACGCAGTATTTT
>TRBD2|TRBV12-3/TRBV12-4|TRBJ2-4|many
CASSGTSGLAKNIQYF
TGTGCCAGCAGCGGTACTAGCGGCCTAGCCAAAAACATTCAGTACTTC
>.|TRBV4-3|TRBJ1-1|.
CASSQEVSSREEAFF
TGCGCCAGCAGCCAAGAAGTATCGTCGCGGGAGGAAGCTTTCTTT
>.|TRBV11-2|TRBJ2-1|many
CASSQLGEQFF
TGTGCCAGCAGCCAACTAGGGGAGCAGTTCTTC
>.|TRBV29-1|TRBJ2-1|many
CSVSLASSYNEQFF
TGCAGCGTTTCTCTAGCGAGTTCCTACAATGAGCAGTTCTTC
>.|TRBV7-6|TRBJ2-1|many
CASSLGTTDYNEQFF
TGTGCCAGCAGCTTAGGGACTACGGACTACAATGAGCAGTTCTTC
>.|TRBV12-3/TRBV12-4|TRBJ2-1|.
CASSLIVGRTADSSYNEQFF
TGTGCCAGCAGTTTAATTGTGGGACGGACAGCGGACAGCTCCTACAATGAGCAGTTCTTC
>.|TRBV12-3/TRBV12-4|TRBJ2-7|many
CASHNWGYEQYF
TGTGCCAGCCATAATTGGGGGTACGAGCAGTACTTC
>.|TRBV30|TRBJ2-7|.
CAWSHTPGEQYF
TGTGCCTGGAGTCATACCCCGGGGGAGCAGTACTTC
>.|TRBV11-2|TRBJ2-7|.
CASGEGEQYF
TGTGCCAGCGGGGAAGGCGAGCAGTACTTC
>TRBD1|TRBV12-3/TRBV12-4|TRBJ2-1|many
CASTLGTGNEQFF
TGTGCCAGCACCTTAGGGACAGGGAATGAGCAGTTCTTC
>TRBD2|TRBV20-1|TRBJ2-1|few
CSAGPLAGEYNEQFF
TGCAGTGCTGGGCCTCTTGCGGGAGAATACAATGAGCAGTTCTTC
>.|TRBV4-3|TRBJ2-7|many
CASSQAPSSYYEQYF
TGCGCCAGCAGCCAAGCTCCCAGCTCCTACTACGAGCAGTACTTC
>.|TRBV5-4|TRBJ1-1|many
CASSLERNTEAFF
TGTGCCAGCAGCTTGGAGCGGAACACTGAAGCTTTCTTT
>TRBD2|TRBV20-1|TRBJ2-5|many
CSARGLAGVQETQYF
TGCAGTGCTCGGGGACTAGCGGGAGTTCAGGAGACCCAGTACTTC
>.|TRBV7-3|TRBJ2-1|many
CASSLIATTSYNEQFF
TGTGCCAGCAGCTTAATAGCGACTACCTCCTACAATGAGCAGTTCTTC
>TRBD1|TRBV5-1|TRBJ2-1|.
CSSSSPGTGEDEQFF
TGCTCCAGCAGCAGCCCCGGGACAGGGGAGGATGAGCAGTTCTTC
>TRBD1|TRBV20-1|TRBJ2-1|many
CSARVGTGNEQFF
TGCAGTGCTAGAGTGGGGACAGGGAATGAGCAGTTCTTC
>.|TRBV15|TRBJ2-5|many
CATSSWRRETQYF
TGTGCCACCAGCAGTTGGAGGCGCGAGACCCAGTACTTC
>.|TRBV7-9|TRBJ2-2|many
CASGLAGELFF
TGTGCCAGCGGGCTGGCCGGGGAGCTGTTTTTT
>TRBD2|TRBV29-1|TRBJ2-7|many
CSVWTSGYEQYF
TGCAGCGTATGGACTAGCGGCTACGAGCAGTACTTC
>TRBD2|TRBV20-1|TRBJ2-7|many
CSASSSGSSYEQYF
TGCAGTGCTAGCTCTAGCGGGAGCTCCTACGAGCAGTACTTC